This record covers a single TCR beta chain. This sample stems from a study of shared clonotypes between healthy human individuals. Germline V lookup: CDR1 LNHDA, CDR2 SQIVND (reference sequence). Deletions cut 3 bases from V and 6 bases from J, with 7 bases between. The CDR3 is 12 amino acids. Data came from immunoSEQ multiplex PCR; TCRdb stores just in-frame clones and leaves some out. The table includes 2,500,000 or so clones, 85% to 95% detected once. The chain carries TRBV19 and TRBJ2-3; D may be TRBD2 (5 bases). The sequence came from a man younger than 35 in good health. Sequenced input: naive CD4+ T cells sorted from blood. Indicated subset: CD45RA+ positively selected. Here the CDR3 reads CASSMGEDTQYF. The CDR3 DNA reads TGTGCCAGTAGTATGGGAGAGGATACGCAGTATTTT.